The source of this T cell receptor beta chain is a study of T cell responses to AZD1222 COVID-19 vaccine. Clones were read by immunoSEQ multiplex PCR, and TCRdb kept only the in-frame ones, dropping some. The sample yields about 55,000 clones, 87% seen once. With 5 bases clipped from V and 5 bases from J, the junction kept 8 bases outside the gene matches. The CDR3 runs 14 residues. Germline CDR1 is SEHNR and CDR2 is FQNEAQ (reference sequence). The source material was peripheral blood, sampled on day 0 of AZD1222 vaccination. The rearrangement links TRBV7-9 to TRBJ2-7; 8 bases are a match to TRBD1. The clonotype comes from an adult in good health. The CDR3 here is CASSRGQGLHEQYF. The CDR3 DNA reads TGTGCCAGCAGCCGAGGACAGGGCCTACACGAGCAGTACTTC.